This TCR beta chain was captured by sequencing in a study of T cell repertoires in cytomegalovirus infection. Across the study: The authors relied on CMV epitopes, both recently identified HLA-C-restricted and well-studied HLA-B-restricted. It can be stated that public TCR beta signatures indicated CMV infection as well as a matching HLA type. Study results and limitations: Ex vivo responses were dominated by HLA-C-restricted CMV-specific TCR beta clonotypes. Based on cumulative public TCR beta family frequency, carriers of CMV plus the relevant HLA were identified.

TCRdb re-called the reads through MiXCR, storing one row per CDR3 protein. The sample records a few hundred thousand distinct CDR3 sequences, approximately 40% being singletons. CDR3 length: 16 amino acids. Germline assignment: CDR1 SGHRS and CDR2 YFSETQ. Trimming stripped 4 bases from V and 0 bases from J, with 13 bases between. About this clonotype: Its antigen is currently unknown.

The receptor was derived from a human donor in good health (CMV status not recorded). Some clones in this sample may be carry-over from other donors' samples. The sample consisted of cultured PBMCs, taken from culture after CMV antigen stimulation. This rearrangement joins TRBV5-1 to TRBJ1-4; weak D call: TRBD1 (6 bases). The CDR3 bases are TGCGCCAGCAGCCCTGGACAGTTTGCAACTAATGAAAAACTGTTTTTT. Translating gives CASSPGQFATNEKLFF. Full variable domain (rest looked up from reference TRBV5-1 and TRBJ1-4): KAGVTQTPRYLIKTRGQQVTLSCSPISGHRSVSWYQQTPGQGLQFLFEYFSETQRNKGNFPGRFSGRQFSNSRSEMNVSTLELGDSALYLCASSPGQFATNEKLFFGSGTQLSVL.